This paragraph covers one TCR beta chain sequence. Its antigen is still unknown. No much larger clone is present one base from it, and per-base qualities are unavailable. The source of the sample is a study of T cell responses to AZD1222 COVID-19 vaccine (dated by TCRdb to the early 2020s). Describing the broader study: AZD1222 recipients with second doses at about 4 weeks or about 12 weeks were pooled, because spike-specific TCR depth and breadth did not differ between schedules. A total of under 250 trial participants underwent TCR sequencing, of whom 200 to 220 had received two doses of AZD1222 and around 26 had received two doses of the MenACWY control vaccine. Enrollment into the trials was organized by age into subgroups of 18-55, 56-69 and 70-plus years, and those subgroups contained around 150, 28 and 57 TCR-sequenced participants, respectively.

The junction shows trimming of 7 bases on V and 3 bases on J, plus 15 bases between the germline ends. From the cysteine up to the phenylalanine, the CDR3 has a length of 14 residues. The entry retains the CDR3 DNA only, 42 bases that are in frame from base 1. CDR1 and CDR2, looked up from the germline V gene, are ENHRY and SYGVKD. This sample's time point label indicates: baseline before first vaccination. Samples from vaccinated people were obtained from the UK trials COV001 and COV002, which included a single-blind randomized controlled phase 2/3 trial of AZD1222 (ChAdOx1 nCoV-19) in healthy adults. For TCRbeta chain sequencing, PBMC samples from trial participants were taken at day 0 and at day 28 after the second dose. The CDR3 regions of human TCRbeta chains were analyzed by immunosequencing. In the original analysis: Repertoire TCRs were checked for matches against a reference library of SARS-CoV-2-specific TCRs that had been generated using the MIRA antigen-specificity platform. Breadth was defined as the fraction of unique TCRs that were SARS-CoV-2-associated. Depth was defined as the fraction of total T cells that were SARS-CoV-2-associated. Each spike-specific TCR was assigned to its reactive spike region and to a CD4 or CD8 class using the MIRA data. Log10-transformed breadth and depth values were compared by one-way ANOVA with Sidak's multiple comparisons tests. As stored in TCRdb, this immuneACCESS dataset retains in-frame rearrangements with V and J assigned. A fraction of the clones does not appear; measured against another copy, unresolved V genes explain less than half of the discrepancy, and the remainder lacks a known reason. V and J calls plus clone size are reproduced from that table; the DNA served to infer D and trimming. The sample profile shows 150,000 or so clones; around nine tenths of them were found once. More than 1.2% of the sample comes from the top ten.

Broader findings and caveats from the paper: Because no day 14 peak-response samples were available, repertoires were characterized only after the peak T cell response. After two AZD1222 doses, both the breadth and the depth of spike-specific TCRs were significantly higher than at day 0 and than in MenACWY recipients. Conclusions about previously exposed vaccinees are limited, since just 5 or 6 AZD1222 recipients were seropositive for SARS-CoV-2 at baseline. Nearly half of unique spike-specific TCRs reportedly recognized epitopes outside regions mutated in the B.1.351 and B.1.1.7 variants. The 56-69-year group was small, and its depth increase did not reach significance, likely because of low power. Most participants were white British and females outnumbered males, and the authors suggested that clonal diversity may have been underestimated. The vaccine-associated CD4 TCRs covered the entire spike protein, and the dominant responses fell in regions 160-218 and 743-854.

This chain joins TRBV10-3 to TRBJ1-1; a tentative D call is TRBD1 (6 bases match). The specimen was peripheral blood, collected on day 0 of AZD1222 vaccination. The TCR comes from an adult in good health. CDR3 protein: CAITGGAGDTEAFF. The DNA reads TGTGCCATCACGGGGGGCGCTGGGGACACTGAAGCTTTCTTT.